This T cell receptor (beta chain) was sequenced in a study of patients and donors after allogeneic stem cell transplantation. The V gene lost 5 bases and the J gene lost 4 bases, with 12 bases spanning the gap. Germline loops: CDR1 PRHDT, CDR2 FYEKMQ (reference sequence). This CDR3 has 14 amino acids. This clonotype appeared a few times. TCRdb analysed the RT-PCR reads with MiXCR anew, one entry per CDR3 protein. This table holds 400,000 to 450,000 distinct CDR3 sequences, about a sixth found once. The J gene is TRBJ2-1, the V gene TRBV13, with D unclear. Sequenced sample: blood, either unsorted or a sorted T cell fraction (not recorded which). The receptor was derived from a human donor who was either an allogeneic HSCT recipient or a stem cell or donor lymphocyte infusion donor (not recorded which). It is not recorded whose cells these are; they may come from a transplant donor. The CDR3 reads CASSHRTSYNEQFF. The CDR3 DNA is TGTGCCAGCAGCCACCGGACCAGTTACAATGAGCAGTTCTTC.